The sequence of this T cell receptor beta chain was determined in a study of Graves' ophthalmopathy and Graves' hyperthyroidism. General study findings and limits: The majority of expanded thyroid clonotypes above 0.001 frequency also occurred in blood. Both an approximately 70% sensitivity and an approximately 79% specificity characterized the model's predictions of ophthalmopathy progression.

The table lists this clonotype with many counts. Its specificity is not known. None of the included patients had other autoimmune diseases, uncontrolled infections, pregnancy or lactation, as these led to exclusion. It was on clinical symptoms, serum thyroxine, TRAb, thyroid ultrasound and orbital computed tomography that diagnosis relied. V gave up 8 bases and J gave up 6 bases; unmatched junction bases: 13. CDR3 length: 16 amino acids. The V gene's germline CDR1 is SEHNR and CDR2 FQNEAQ (reference sequence). From RNA, the CDR3 regions of TCR beta chains were amplified and sequenced. Second-round multiplex PCR followed a first-round RT-PCR using HTBI primers. TCRdb analysed the multiplex PCR reads with MiXCR anew, one entry per CDR3 protein. This sample has about 1.2 million distinct CDR3 sequences, with 36% found just once.

This clonotype was sampled from an adult man with Graves' hyperthyroidism. The chain employs TRBV7-9 and TRBJ2-2; 9 nucleotides line up with TRBD1. Sequences were obtained from peripheral blood or thyroid tissue (not recorded which). CDR3 sequence reads: CASRFRDRVLSGELFF. CDR3 DNA: TGTGCCAGCCGATTCCGGGACAGGGTACTCTCCGGGGAGCTGTTTTTT.